This T cell receptor beta chain stems from a study of T cell changes during pregnancy in multiple sclerosis. Sequencing was performed with immunoSEQ multiplex PCR; in TCRdb, only in-frame clones are kept and a portion is missing. The repertoire holds fewer than 50,000 clones, with roughly 88% as singletons. Sequences were derived from peripheral blood, sampled in the second trimester of pregnancy. The receptor's source is a female donor in good health, enrolled as a control in a pregnancy study.

The CDR3 loop is CASRDRYNEQFF. The CDR3 nucleotides read TGTGCCAGCAGGGACAGGTACAATGAGCAGTTCTTC. The rearrangement uses TRBV6-1 and TRBJ2-1, with 7 bases lining up with TRBD1. This CDR3 has 12 residues. Germline lookup yields CDR1 MNHNS and CDR2 SASEGT. The ends lost 6 bases at V and 4 bases at J; junction bases unmatched: 0.